The present entry profiles one T cell receptor (beta chain) with its context. The data belong to a study of T cells in Graves' hyperthyroidism and ophthalmopathy. Overall study: Peripheral blood was collected at initial diagnosis, before any treatment.

J gave up 4 bases and V 2 bases, and 21 bases lay outside the gene matches. The CDR3 extends over 19 amino acids. The germline CDR1 and CDR2 sequences are SGHDT and YYEEEE. RNA transcripts served as the template for amplifying TCR beta CDR3 regions. An initial round of RT-PCR targeting the TCR CDR3 relied on the HTBI primer set. TCRdb fed the multiplex PCR reads into MiXCR, producing one record per CDR3 protein. Here the sample spans roughly 750,000 distinct CDR3 sequences, roughly 15% being singletons. The receptor was derived from a man in his late teens or twenties with Graves' hyperthyroidism. The sequenced material came from blood. The genes are TRBV5-6 and TRBJ2-7, with TRBD1 matching over 7 bases. Here the CDR3 reads CASSFFPLTADRVSYEQYF. As DNA, the CDR3 is TGTGCCAGCAGCTTTTTCCCGTTGACCGCTGACAGGGTTTCGTACGAGCAGTACTTC.